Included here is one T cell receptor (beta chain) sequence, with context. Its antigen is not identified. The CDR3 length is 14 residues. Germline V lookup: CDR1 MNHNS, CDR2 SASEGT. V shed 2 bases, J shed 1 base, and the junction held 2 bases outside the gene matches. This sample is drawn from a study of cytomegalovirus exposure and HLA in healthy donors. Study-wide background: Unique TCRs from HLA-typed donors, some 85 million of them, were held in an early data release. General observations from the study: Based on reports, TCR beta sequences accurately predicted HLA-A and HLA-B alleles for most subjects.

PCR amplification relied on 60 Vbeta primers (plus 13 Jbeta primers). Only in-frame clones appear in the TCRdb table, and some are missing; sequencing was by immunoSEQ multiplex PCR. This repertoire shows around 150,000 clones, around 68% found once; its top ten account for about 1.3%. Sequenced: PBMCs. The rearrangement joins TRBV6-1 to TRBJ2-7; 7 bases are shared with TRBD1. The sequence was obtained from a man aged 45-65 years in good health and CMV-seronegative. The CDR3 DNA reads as TGTGCCAGCAGTGAACTGGACAGGTCCTACGAGCAGTACTTC. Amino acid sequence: CASSELDRSYEQYF.